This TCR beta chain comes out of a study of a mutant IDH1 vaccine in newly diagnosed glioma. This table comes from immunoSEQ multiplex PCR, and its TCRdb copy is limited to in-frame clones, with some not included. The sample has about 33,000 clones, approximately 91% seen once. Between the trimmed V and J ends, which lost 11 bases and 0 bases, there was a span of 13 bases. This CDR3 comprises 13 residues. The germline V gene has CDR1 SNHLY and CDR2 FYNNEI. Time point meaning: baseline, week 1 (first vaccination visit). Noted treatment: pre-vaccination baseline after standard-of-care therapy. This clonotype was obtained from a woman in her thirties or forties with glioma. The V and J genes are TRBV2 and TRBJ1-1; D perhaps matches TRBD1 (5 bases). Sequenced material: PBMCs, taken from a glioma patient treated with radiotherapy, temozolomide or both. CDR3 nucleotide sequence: TGTGCCGCGGCGGGGGTACTGAACACTGAAGCTTTCTTT. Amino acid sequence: CAAAGVLNTEAFF.